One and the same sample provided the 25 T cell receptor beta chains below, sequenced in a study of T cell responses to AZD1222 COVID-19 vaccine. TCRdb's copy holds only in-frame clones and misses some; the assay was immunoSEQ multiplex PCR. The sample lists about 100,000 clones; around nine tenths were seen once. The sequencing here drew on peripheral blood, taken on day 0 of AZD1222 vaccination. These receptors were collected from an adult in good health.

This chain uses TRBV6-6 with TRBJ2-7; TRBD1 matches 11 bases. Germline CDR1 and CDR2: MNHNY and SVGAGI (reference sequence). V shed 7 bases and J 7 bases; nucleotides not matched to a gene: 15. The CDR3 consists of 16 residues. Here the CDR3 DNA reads TGTGCCAGCAATCAACATCCGGGACAGGGGGATCTTGAGCAGTACTTC. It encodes CASNQHPGQGDLEQYF.

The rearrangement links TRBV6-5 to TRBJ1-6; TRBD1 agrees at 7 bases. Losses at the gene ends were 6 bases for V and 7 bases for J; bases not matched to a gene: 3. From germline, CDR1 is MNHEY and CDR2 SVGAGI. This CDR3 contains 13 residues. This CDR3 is CASRDRRNSPLHF. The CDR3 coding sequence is TGTGCCAGCAGGGACAGGAGGAATTCACCCCTCCACTTT.

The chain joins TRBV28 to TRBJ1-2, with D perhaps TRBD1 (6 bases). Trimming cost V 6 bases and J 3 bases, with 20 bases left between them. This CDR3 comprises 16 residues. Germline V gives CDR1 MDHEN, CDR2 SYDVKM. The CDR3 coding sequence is TGTGCCAGCAGCCCACCTCGGGGGCAGGTGGACTATGGCTACACCTTC. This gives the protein CASSPPRGQVDYGYTF.

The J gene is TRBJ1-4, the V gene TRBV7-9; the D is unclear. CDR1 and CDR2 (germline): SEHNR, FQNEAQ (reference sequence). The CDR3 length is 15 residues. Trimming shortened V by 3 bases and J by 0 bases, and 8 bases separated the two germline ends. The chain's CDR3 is CASSLEAATNEKLFF. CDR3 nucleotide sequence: TGTGCCAGCAGCTTGGAGGCTGCAACTAATGAAAAACTGTTTTTT.

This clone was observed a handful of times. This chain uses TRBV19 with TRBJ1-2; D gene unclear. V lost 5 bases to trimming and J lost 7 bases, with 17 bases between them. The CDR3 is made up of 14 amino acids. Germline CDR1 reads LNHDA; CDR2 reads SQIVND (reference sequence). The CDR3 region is CASSSQRSVAGYTF. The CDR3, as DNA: TGTGCCAGTAGTTCGCAACGAAGTGTGGCTGGCTACACCTTC.

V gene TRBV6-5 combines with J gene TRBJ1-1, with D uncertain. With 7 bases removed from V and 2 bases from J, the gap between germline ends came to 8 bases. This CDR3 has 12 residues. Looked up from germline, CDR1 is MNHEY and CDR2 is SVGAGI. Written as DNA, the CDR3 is TGTGCCAGCAAGGTTACTAACACTGAAGCTTTCTTT. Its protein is CASKVTNTEAFF.

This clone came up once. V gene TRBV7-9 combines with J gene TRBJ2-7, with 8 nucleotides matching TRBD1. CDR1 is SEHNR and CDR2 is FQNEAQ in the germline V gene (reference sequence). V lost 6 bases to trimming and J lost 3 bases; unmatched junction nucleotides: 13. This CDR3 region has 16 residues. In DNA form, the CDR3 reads TGTGCCAGCAGGAGAGAACCAGGGGGCGATTACTACGAGCAGTACTTC. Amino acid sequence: CASRREPGGDYYEQYF.

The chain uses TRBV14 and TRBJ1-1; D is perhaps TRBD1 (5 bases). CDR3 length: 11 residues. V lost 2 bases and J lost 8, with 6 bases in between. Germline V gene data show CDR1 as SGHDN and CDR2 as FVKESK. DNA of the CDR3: TGTGCCAGCAGCCAATCAGGGGAAGCTTTCTTT. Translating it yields CASSQSGEAFF.

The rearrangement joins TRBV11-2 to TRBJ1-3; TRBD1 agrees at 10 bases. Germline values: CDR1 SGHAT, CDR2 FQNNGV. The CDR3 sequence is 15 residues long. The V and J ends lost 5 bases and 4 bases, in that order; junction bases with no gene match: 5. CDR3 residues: CASSPDRGPGNTIYF. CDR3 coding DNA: TGTGCCAGCAGCCCCGACAGGGGGCCCGGAAACACCATATATTTT.

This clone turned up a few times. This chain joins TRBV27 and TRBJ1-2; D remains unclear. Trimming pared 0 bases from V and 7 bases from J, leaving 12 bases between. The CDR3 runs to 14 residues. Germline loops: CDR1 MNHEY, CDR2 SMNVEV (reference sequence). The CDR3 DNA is TGTGCCAGCAGTTTATCCACAGATATTCGTGGCTACACCTTC. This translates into CASSLSTDIRGYTF.

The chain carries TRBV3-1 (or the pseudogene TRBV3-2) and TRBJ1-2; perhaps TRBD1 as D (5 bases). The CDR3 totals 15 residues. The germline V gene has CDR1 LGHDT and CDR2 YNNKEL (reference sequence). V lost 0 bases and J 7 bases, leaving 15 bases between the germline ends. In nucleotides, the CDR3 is TGTGCCAGCAGCCAAGAAGAGGTCGGGGCCTTTGGCTACACCTTC. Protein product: CASSQEEVGAFGYTF.

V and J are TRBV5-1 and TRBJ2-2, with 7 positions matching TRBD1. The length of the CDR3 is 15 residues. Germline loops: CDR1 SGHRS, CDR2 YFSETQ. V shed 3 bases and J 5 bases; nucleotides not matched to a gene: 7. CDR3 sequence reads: CASSSISGGTGELFF. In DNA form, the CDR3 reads TGCGCCAGCAGCTCGATTTCAGGGGGAACCGGGGAGCTGTTTTTT.

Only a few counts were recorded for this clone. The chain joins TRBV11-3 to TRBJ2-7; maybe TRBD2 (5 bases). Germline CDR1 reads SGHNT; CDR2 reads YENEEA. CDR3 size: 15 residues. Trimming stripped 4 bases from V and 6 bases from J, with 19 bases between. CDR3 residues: CASSYPSPGDGEQYF. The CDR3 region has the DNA TGTGCCAGCAGCTATCCTAGCCCCGGGGATGGCGAGCAGTACTTC.

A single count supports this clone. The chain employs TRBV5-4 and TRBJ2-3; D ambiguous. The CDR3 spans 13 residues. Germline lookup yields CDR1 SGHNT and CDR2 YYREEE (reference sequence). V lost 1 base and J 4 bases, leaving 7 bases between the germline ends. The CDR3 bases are TGTGCCAGCAGCTTGAGATGGGCAGATACGCAGTATTTT. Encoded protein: CASSLRWADTQYF. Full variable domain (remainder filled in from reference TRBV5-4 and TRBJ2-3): ETGVTQSPTHLIKTRGQQVTLRCSSQSGHNTVSWYQQALGQGPQFIFQYYREEENGRGNFPPRFSGLQFPNYSSELNVNALELDDSALYLCASSLRWADTQYFGPGTRLTVL.

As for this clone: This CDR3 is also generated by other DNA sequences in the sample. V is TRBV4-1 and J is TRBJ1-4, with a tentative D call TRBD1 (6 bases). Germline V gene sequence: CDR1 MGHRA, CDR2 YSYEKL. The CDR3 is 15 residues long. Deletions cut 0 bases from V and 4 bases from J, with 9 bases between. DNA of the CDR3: TGCGCCAGCAGCCAAGATACAGGGAGTAATGAAAAACTGTTTTTT. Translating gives CASSQDTGSNEKLFF.

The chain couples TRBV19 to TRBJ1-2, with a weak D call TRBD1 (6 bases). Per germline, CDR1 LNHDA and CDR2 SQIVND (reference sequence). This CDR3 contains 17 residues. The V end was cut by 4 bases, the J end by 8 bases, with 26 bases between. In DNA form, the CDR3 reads TGTGCCAGTAGTACTCCGGCGGCACAGGGTGCCCCTAGGGGCTACACCTTC. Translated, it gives CASSTPAAQGAPRGYTF.

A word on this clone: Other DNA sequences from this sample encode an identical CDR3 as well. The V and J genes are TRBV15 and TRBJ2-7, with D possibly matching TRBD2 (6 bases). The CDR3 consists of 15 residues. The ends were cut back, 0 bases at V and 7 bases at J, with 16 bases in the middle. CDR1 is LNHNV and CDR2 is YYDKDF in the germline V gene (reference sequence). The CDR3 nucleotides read TGTGCCACCAGCAGAGAAACAGGAGGCGCGGGGGAGCAGTACTTC. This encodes CATSRETGGAGEQYF.

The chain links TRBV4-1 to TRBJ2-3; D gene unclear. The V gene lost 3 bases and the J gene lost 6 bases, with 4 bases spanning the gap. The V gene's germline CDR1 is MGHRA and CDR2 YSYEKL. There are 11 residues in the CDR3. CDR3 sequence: CASSQGDTQYF. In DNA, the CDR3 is TGCGCCAGCAGCCAGGGGGATACGCAGTATTTT.

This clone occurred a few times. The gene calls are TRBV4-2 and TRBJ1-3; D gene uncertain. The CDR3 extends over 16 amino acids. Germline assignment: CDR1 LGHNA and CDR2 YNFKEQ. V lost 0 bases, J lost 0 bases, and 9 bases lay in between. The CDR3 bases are TGTGCCAGCAGCCAAGACGGGCAGCTCTCTGGAAACACCATATATTTT. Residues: CASSQDGQLSGNTIYF.

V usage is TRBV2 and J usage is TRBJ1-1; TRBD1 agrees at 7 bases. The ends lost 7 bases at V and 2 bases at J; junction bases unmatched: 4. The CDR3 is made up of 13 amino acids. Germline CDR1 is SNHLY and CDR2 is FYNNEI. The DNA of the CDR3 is TGTGCCAGCACGGGACAGCTAAACACTGAAGCTTTCTTT. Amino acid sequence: CASTGQLNTEAFF.

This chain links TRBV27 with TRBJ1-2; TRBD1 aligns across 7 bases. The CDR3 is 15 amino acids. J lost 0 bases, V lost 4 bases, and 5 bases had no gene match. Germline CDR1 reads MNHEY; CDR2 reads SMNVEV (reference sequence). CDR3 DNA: TGTGCCAGCAGTTCCGGACAGGTCGCTAACTATGGCTACACCTTC. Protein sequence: CASSSGQVANYGYTF.

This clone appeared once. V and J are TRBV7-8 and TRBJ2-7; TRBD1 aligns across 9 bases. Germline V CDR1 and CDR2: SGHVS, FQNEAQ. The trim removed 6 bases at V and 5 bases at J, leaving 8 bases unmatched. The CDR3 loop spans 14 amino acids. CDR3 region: CASSRDRVFHEQYF. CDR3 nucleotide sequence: TGTGCCAGCAGTCGGGACAGGGTTTTCCACGAGCAGTACTTC.

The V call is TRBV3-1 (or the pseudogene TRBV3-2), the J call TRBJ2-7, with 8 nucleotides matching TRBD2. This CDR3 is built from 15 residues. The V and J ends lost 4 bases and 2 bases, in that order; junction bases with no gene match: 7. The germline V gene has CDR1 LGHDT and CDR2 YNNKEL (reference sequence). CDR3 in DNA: TGTGCCAGCAGCCCCGCAAGCGGGGGCCCCTACGAGCAGTACTTC. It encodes CASSPASGGPYEQYF.

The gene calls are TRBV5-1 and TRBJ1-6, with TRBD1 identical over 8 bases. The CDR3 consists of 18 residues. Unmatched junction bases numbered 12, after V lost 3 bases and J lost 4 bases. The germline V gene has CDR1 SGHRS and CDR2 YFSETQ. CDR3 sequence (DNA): TGCGCCAGCAGCTCTAATACAGGGGGTACAGCTTATAATTCACCCCTCCACTTT. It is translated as CASSSNTGGTAYNSPLHF.

The CDR3 region is CASSPQGSYEQYF. In nucleotides, the CDR3 is TGTGCCAGCAGCCCCCAGGGGTCCTACGAGCAGTACTTC. The genes are TRBV14 and TRBJ2-7; D might be TRBD1 (6 bases). This CDR3 spans 13 amino acids. CDR1 and CDR2 from the germline V gene are SGHDN and FVKESK. V was cut by 4 bases and J by 1 base, with 8 bases left in between.